These 18 T cell receptor beta chains share one sample of origin, sequenced in a study of tumor-infiltrating lymphocytes in primary liver carcinoma. Total RNA and DNA came together from roughly 20-30 mg of bulk tissue without cell sorting. Researchers generated TCR beta cDNA from about 500 ng of total RNA, relying on a constant-region primer. It was through three nested multiplex PCR rounds of slightly modified ARM-PCR that TCR beta libraries arose. The first two PCR rounds used TRBV1-TRBV30 forward primers with a C-beta reverse primer, about 10 cycles each. TCRdb itself ran the multiplex PCR reads through MiXCR, one entry per CDR3 protein. The sample holds around 99,000 distinct CDR3 sequences, just over 65% seen once. Sequencing was performed on tumor-adjacent normal liver tissue. These receptors originate from a man aged 40-55 years with primary liver carcinoma and hepatitis B virus infection.

Points on this clonotype: A clone one base away is much larger, so this may be a read error. V usage is TRBV12-3 or TRBV12-4 and J usage is TRBJ2-2, with D possibly TRBD1 on 6 matching bases. This CDR3 is 14 amino acids long. CDR3 in amino acids: CANMKTGVPGELLF. CDR3 sequence (DNA): TGTGCCAACATGAAGACAGGCGTTCCCGGGGAGCTGCTTTTT.

The chain joins TRBV7-3 to TRBJ2-7; D unresolved. Germline CDR1 is SGHTA and CDR2 is FQGTGA. The CDR3 loop spans 14 amino acids. The V end lost 5 bases, the J end lost 7 bases, and 18 bases lay between the germline ends. CDR3: CASSTTAQSGEQYF. CDR3 DNA: TGTGCCAGCAGCACTACGGCACAGTCTGGGGAGCAGTACTTC. The whole variable domain, remainder taken from reference TRBV7-3 and TRBJ2-7, is GAGVSQTPSNKVTEKGKYVELRCDPISGHTALYWYRQSLGQGPEFLIYFQGTGAADDSGLPNDRFFAVRPEGSVSTLKIQRTERGDSAVYLCASSTTAQSGEQYFGPGTRLTVT.

As to this clonotype: A read error may produce the germline difference seen at one junction end. The chain employs TRBV5-4 and TRBJ2-3; 7 bases align to TRBD2. Germline V gives CDR1 SGHNT, CDR2 YYREEE (reference sequence). This CDR3 is built from 14 residues. CDR3 region: CAGSLELATDTQYF. The CDR3 DNA reads TGTGCCGGCAGCTTGGAACTAGCGACAGATACGCAGTATTTT.

The V and J genes are TRBV12-3 or TRBV12-4 and TRBJ1-2, with 7 bases matching TRBD1. Trimming took 2 bases from V and 8 from J; bases not matched to a gene: 8. The CDR3 contains 14 residues. The CDR3 here is CASSLLQGTHGYTF. CDR3 nucleotide sequence: TGTGCCAGCAGTTTATTACAGGGGACGCACGGCTACACCTTC.

The table lists this clonotype with many counts. This chain links TRBV29-1 with TRBJ2-3; no reliable D call. The CDR3 length is 12 residues. The V and J ends lost 5 bases and 0 bases respectively, with 6 bases between them. Germline V gene sequence: CDR1 SQVTM, CDR2 ANQGSEA. The CDR3 reads CSVTASTDTQYF. The CDR3 coding sequence is TGCAGCGTTACGGCTAGCACAGATACGCAGTATTTT.

Remarks on this clonotype: A read error is likely, as this CDR3 ends without the conserved phenylalanine or tryptophan. The CDR3 bases are TGTGCCAGAAGCCAAGATCACCCGATTGGGACCCAGTACTAC. This gives the protein CARSQDHPIGTQYY. The gene calls are TRBV14 and TRBJ2-5, with D unclear. The CDR3 extends over 14 amino acids. Germline V CDR1 and CDR2: SGHDN, FVKESK.

This clonotype was seen ten or more times. The chain employs TRBV6-2 or TRBV6-3 and TRBJ1-5; TRBD1 is a possible D gene (5 bases). From germline, CDR1 is MNHEY and CDR2 SVGEGT. The CDR3 is 13 amino acids. Deletions cut 7 bases from V and 4 bases from J, with 11 bases between. CDR3 nucleotides: TGTGCCAGCACGGCCAGGGAGAATCAGCCCCAGCATTTT. It is translated as CASTARENQPQHF.

This clonotype has ten or more counts. This chain uses TRBV4-1 with TRBJ2-1; 8 positions agree with TRBD2. The CDR3 covers 15 residues. Unmatched junction bases numbered 12, after V lost 8 bases and J lost 6 bases. CDR1 and CDR2 from the germline V gene are MGHRA and YSYEKL. The CDR3 reads CASSAGGAVSNEQFF. CDR3 DNA sequence: TGCGCCAGCTCCGCGGGGGGCGCGGTCTCCAATGAGCAGTTCTTC.

The rearrangement joins TRBV14 to TRBJ2-1; D unresolved. With 7 bases removed from V and 0 bases from J, the gap between germline ends came to 13 bases. Germline values: CDR1 SGHDN, CDR2 FVKESK. The CDR3 sequence is 15 residues long. CDR3: CASNSIGNSYNEQFF. The CDR3 DNA reads TGTGCCAGCAACTCCATTGGTAACTCCTACAATGAGCAGTTCTTC.

Remarks on this clonotype: Without the conserved terminal phenylalanine or tryptophan, this CDR3 likely stems from a read error. The chain combines TRBV11-2 with TRBJ2-2; unclear D gene. Germline assignment: CDR1 SGHAT and CDR2 FQNNGV. There are 12 residues in the CDR3. The CDR3 DNA reads as TGTGCCAGCAACCTTTACACAGGGGAGCTGTTTATT. Its translation is CASNLYTGELFI.

Comments on this clonotype: Sequence at one end of the junction differs from germline and may be a read error. J is TRBJ2-1 and V is TRBV11-2, with D possibly matching TRBD1 (5 bases). The germline CDR1 and CDR2 sequences are SGHAT and FQNNGV. The CDR3 is 17 residues long. The CDR3, as DNA: TGTGCCAGCAACTTAGAGGTAGGGGCAGGGCCCTACAATGAGCAGTTCTTC. It is translated as CASNLEVGAGPYNEQFF.

Remarks on this clonotype: This clone may be a read error of a much larger clone one base away. The rearrangement links TRBV14 to TRBJ1-1; 9 bases are shared with TRBD1. The CDR3 runs to 14 residues. Germline V gives CDR1 SGHDN, CDR2 FVKESK. CDR3 bases: TGTGCCAGCAGTCCCGGGACAGGGAACACTGAAGTTTTCTTT. This codes for CASSPGTGNTEVFF.

The chain's CDR3 is CAGQSSVKYGYTF. The CDR3 nucleotides are TGTGCCGGCCAATCGTCGGTCAAATATGGCTACACCTTC. J is TRBJ1-2 and V is TRBV11-2; D is unclear. CDR3 length: 13 amino acids. Germline V lookup: CDR1 SGHAT, CDR2 FQNNGV. V gave up 11 bases and J gave up 5 bases, with 18 bases separating them. The variable domain in full, with the rest retrieved from reference TRBV11-2 and TRBJ1-2, is EAGVAQSPRYKIIEKRQSVAFWCNPISGHATLYWYQQILGQGPKLLIQFQNNGVVDDSQLPKDRFSAERLKGVDSTLKIQPAKLEDSAVYLCAGQSSVKYGYTFGSGTRLTVV.

In the case of this clonotype: The germline gene is not matched at one end of the junction; a read error may be the cause. V gene TRBV11-1 combines with J gene TRBJ2-1, with a tentative D call TRBD1 (6 bases). CDR1 SGHAT and CDR2 FQDESV come from the germline V gene (reference sequence). This CDR3 comprises 15 residues. The CDR3: CVSTRAAGVIDEQIF. The CDR3 region has the DNA TGTGTCAGCACCCGGGCGGCAGGGGTTATCGATGAGCAGATCTTC.

The V gene is TRBV19, the J gene TRBJ1-5; D uncertain. V was trimmed by 6 bases and J by 7 bases, leaving 13 bases between them. CDR3 length: 13 amino acids. Germline-derived CDR1 and CDR2 are LNHDA and SQIVND (reference sequence). The CDR3 nucleotides are TGTGCCAGTAGAGATAGGGTGGGACAGCCCCAGCATTTT. Its protein is CASRDRVGQPQHF.

This rearrangement joins TRBV18 to TRBJ2-3; D may be TRBD1 (6 bases). Germline V lookup: CDR1 KGHSH, CDR2 LQKENI. Deletions cut 9 bases from V and 0 bases from J, with 16 bases between. The CDR3 covers 15 residues. CDR3 DNA: TGTGCCAGTTCTCGGGACACCCCGAGCACAGATACGCAGTATTTT. Translation gives CASSRDTPSTDTQYF. Full variable domain (missing parts from reference TRBV18 and TRBJ2-3): NAGVMQNPRHLVRRRGQEARLRCSPMKGHSHVYWYRQLPEEGLKFMVYLQKENIIDESGMPKERFSAEFPKEGPSILRIQQVVRGDSAAYFCASSRDTPSTDTQYFGPGTRLTVL.

V is TRBV30 and J is TRBJ2-7, with TRBD2 matching over 10 bases. The CDR3 runs to 15 residues. CDR1 GTSNPN and CDR2 SVGIG come from the germline V gene (reference sequence). V lost 5 bases and J lost 5; bases outside the gene matches: 12. The CDR3 loop reads CAWRSALAGEDEQYF. The CDR3 bases are TGTGCCTGGCGCTCAGCCCTAGCGGGAGAAGACGAGCAGTACTTC. The full variable domain, in which reference TRBV30 and TRBJ2-7 provide the parts outside the CDR3, is SQTIHQWPATLVQPVGSPLSLECTVEGTSNPNLYWYRQAAGRGLQLLFYSVGIGQISSEVPQNLSASRPQDRQFILSSKKLLLSDSGFYLCAWRSALAGEDEQYFGPGTRLTVT.

This clonotype is medium-sized by share. V usage is TRBV11-1 and J usage is TRBJ2-2, with TRBD2 as a possible D gene (5 bases). V gave up 1 base and J gave up 6 bases, with 6 bases separating them. Germline lookup yields CDR1 SGHAT and CDR2 FQDESV (reference sequence). This CDR3 comprises 13 residues. The CDR3 DNA follows: TGTGCCAGCAGCTTAGGACTATCCGGGGAGCTGTTTTTT. This gives the protein CASSLGLSGELFF.